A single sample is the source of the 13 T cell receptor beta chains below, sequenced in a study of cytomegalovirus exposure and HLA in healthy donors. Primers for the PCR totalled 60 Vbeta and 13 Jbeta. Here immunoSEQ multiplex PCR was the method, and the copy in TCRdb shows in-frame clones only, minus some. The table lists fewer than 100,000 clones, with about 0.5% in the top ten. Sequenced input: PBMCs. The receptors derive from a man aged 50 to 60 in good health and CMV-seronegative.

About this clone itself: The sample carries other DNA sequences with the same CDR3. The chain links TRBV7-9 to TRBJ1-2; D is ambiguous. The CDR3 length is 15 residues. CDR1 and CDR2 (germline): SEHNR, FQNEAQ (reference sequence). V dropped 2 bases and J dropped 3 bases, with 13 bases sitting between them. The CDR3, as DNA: TGTGCCAGCAGCTTATTTGGCGGCACTCACTATGGCTACACCTTC. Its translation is CASSLFGGTHYGYTF.

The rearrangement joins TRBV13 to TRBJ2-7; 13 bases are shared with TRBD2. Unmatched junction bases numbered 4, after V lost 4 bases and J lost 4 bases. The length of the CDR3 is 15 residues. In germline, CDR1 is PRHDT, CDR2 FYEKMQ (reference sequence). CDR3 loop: CASSSWTSGGYEQYF. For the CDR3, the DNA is TGTGCCAGCAGCTCCTGGACTAGCGGGGGTTACGAGCAGTACTTC.

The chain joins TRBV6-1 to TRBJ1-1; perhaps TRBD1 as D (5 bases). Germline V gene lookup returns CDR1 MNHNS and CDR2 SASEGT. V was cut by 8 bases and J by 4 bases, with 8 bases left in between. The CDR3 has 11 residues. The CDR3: CASVGVTEAFF. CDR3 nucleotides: TGTGCCAGCGTAGGGGTCACTGAAGCTTTCTTT.

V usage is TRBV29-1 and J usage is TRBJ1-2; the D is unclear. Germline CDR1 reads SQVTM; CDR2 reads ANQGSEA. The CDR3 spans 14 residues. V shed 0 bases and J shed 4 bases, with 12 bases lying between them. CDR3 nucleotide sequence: TGCAGCGTTGAAGAGACCGGGGAGTTCTATGGCTACACCTTC. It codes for CSVEETGEFYGYTF.

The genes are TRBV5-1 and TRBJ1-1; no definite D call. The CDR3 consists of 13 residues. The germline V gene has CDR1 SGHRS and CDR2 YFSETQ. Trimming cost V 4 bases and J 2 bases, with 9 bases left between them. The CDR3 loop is CASSRTDNTEAFF. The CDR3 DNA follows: TGCGCCAGCAGCAGGACTGATAACACTGAAGCTTTCTTT.

The CDR3 DNA follows: TGTGCCAGCTCACCCTTCGAGTTCGGGGGGAACACAGATACGCAGTATTTT. Amino acids: CASSPFEFGGNTDTQYF. V gene TRBV18 combines with J gene TRBJ2-3; TRBD2 matches 7 bases. In germline, CDR1 is KGHSH, CDR2 LQKENI. With 3 bases clipped from V and 2 bases from J, the junction kept 11 bases outside the gene matches. CDR3 length equals 17 residues.

The DNA for the CDR3 is TGCGCCAGCTCTAGAAGCGGACAGGGTCGGCGCGAGCAGTACTTC. This translates into CASSRSGQGRREQYF. The V gene is TRBV5-1, the J gene TRBJ2-7; 8 bases line up with TRBD1. J gave up 6 bases and V 7 bases, and 15 bases lay outside the gene matches. This CDR3 comprises 15 residues. Germline assignment: CDR1 SGHRS and CDR2 YFSETQ. The variable domain in full, completed from reference TRBV5-1 and TRBJ2-7, reads KAGVTQTPRYLIKTRGQQVTLSCSPISGHRSVSWYQQTPGQGLQFLFEYFSETQRNKGNFPGRFSGRQFSNSRSEMNVSTLELGDSALYLCASSRSGQGRREQYFGPGTRLTVT.

The CDR3: CASSGTGGSYGYTF. The CDR3 nucleotides read TGTGCCAGCAGTGGAACAGGGGGCAGCTATGGCTACACCTTC. The chain is built from TRBV25-1 and TRBJ1-2; 9 bases match TRBD1. V shed 4 bases and J 4 bases; nucleotides not matched to a gene: 4. CDR3 length: 14 residues. Per germline, CDR1 MGHDK and CDR2 SYGVNS.

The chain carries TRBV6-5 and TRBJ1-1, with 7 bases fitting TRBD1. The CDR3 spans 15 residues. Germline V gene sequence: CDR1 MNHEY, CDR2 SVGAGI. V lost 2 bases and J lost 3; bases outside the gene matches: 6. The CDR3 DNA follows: TGTGCCAGCAGTTACCAGGCAGGGGGGTACACTGAAGCTTTCTTT. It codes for CASSYQAGGYTEAFF.

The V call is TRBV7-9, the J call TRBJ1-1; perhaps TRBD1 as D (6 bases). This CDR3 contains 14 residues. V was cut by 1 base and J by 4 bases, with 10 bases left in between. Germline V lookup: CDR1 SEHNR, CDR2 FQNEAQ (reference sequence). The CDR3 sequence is CASSLEGGGTEAFF. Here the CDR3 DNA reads TGTGCCAGCAGCTTAGAGGGGGGGGGCACTGAAGCTTTCTTT. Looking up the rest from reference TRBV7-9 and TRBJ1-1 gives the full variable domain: DTGVSQNPRHKITKRGQNVTFRCDPISEHNRLYWYRQTLGQGPEFLTYFQNEAQLEKSRLLSDRFSAERPKGSFSTLEIQRTEQGDSAMYLCASSLEGGGTEAFFGQGTRLTVV.

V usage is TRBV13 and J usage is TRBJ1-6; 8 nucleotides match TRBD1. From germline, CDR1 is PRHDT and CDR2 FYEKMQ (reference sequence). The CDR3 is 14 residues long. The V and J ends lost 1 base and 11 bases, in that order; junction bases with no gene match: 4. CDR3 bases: TGTGCCAGCAGCTTAGCAGGACAGGGAGCACCCCTCCACTTT. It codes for CASSLAGQGAPLHF. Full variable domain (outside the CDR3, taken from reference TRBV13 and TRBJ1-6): AAGVIQSPRHLIKEKRETATLKCYPIPRHDTVYWYQQGPGQDPQFLISFYEKMQSDKGSIPDRFSAQQFSDYHSELNMSSLELGDSALYFCASSLAGQGAPLHFGNGTRLTVT.

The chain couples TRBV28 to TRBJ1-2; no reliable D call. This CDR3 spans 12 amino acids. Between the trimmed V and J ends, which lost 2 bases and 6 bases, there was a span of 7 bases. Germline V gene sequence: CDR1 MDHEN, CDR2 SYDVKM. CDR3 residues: CASSLGLDGYTF. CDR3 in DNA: TGTGCCAGCAGTTTAGGACTTGATGGCTACACCTTC.

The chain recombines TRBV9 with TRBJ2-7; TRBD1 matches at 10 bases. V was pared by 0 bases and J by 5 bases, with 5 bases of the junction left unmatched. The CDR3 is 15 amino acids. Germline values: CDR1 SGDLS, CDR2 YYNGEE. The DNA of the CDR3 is TGTGCCAGCAGCGTAGGAGGACAGGGGGACAACGAGCAGTACTTC. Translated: CASSVGGQGDNEQYF.